This TCR beta chain was sequenced during a study of Graves' ophthalmopathy and Graves' hyperthyroidism. About the study: Hyperthyroidism qualified as stable when ophthalmopathy did not develop within 18 months of follow-up.

This clonotype was recorded only once. Researchers took RNA transcripts and amplified TCR beta CDR3 regions from them. Scientists carried out first-round RT-PCR using HTBI primers and then a second-round multiplex PCR. TCRdb reprocessed the multiplex PCR reads via MiXCR and lists one record per CDR3 protein. The table records over a million distinct CDR3 sequences, about two fifths of them present only once. In germline, CDR1 is SGHKS, CDR2 YYEKEE (reference sequence). V was clipped by 4 bases and J by 3 bases, with 20 bases between them. The CDR3 covers 16 residues. Ages of hyperthyroidism patients ran from 18 to 65, and their diagnoses were new, under 2 months' duration. Exclusion criteria comprised other autoimmune diseases, uncontrolled infections, pregnancy or lactation in patients.

This chain links TRBV5-5 with TRBJ2-7; TRBD1 or TRBD2 may be the D gene (5 bases each). This clonotype was sampled from an adult man with Graves' hyperthyroidism. Sequenced: peripheral blood or thyroid tissue (not recorded which). Written as DNA, the CDR3 is TGTGCCAGCAGCAGGGCCGAGGGACCCTCCTTCTACGAGCAGTACTTC. It yields the protein CASSRAEGPSFYEQYF. Complete variable domain (other parts from reference TRBV5-5 and TRBJ2-7): DAGVTQSPTHLIKTRGQQVTLRCSPISGHKSVSWYQQVLGQGPQFIFQYYEKEERGRGNFPDRFSARQFPNYSSELNVNALLLGDSALYLCASSRAEGPSFYEQYFGPGTRLTVT.